This T cell receptor beta chain was captured in a study of blood T cell repertoires in COVID-19 (dated by TCRdb to about 2020). A note on the overall study: Samples covering the acute and convalescent phases of COVID-19 were provided by collaborators in the United States, Italy and Spain. Subjects who had been exposed to COVID-19, were actively infected with it, or had recovered from it provided the deeply sampled blood TCRbeta repertoires that made up the dataset. The prospective study material was composed of cDNA or gDNA derived from T cells, B-cell-depleted T cells, or PBMCs. A freely available public database, intended as a resource for researchers studying the immune response to SARS-CoV-2, is where the repertoires were released. The samples were drawn from the first 160 participants of the ongoing ImmuneRACE study and from about 1,200 subjects provided by 6 global collaborators. Where available, HLA class I and class II types were obtained from metadata supplied by the sample provider rather than from assay-based typing. The sample metadata nearly always contained a de-identified subject ID, COVID-19 status, age in years and sex. Results and caveats for the whole study, not just this receptor: The amount of clinical and demographic metadata varied by source and participant and was provided uncurated.

From a lookup of the germline V gene, CDR1 and CDR2 are SGHRS and YFSETQ. The CDR3 contains 11 residues, cysteine and phenylalanine counted. Kept here is only the CDR3 DNA, which spans 33 bases and is read in frame from base 1. The germline ends are 4 bases apart after V is trimmed by 0 bases and J by 7 bases. Regarding this clone: Its binding antigen is unknown. There are no base qualities to consult, and no much larger clone falls within one base.

TCRbeta CDR3 regions were amplified from genomic DNA by means of the immunoSEQ Assay, a bias-controlled multiplex PCR. The authors' analysis ran thus. The number of nucleated cells in each sample was estimated by amplification of reference gene primers within the assay. Sequence reads were collapsed and filtered to measure the absolute abundance of every unique TCRbeta CDR3 rearrangement. For each sample, productive Simpson clonality was calculated as the square root of Simpson's diversity index across productive rearrangements. Imported from immuneACCESS, the table was reduced by TCRdb to in-frame sequences with V and J called. These copies leave out some clones; in studies compared against another copy, an unresolved V gene accounts for under half, and the cause of the remainder is not known. V and J calls and clone size are those listed in that table; D and trimming were worked out from the DNA. This sample has roughly 180,000 clones in its table, and approximately 80% of those were observed once. The ten largest clones take up 9.5% to 11% of the sample.

Participants in the prospective study were aged roughly 18 to 89 years, lived in some 24 United States geographic areas, and enrolled through a virtual design. In the prospective study, cohorts were assigned on the basis of participant-reported clinical history obtained from a screening survey and a study questionnaire. Recovered participants in ImmuneRACE Cohort 3 were defined as having two consecutive negative NP/OP PCR tests, clearance from a healthcare professional, or resolution of symptoms. In the prospective study, mobile phlebotomists collected whole blood, serum and a nasopharyngeal or oropharyngeal swab from each participant. Participants in the prospective study had the option to provide additional blood draws and questionnaires over a roughly 2-month period. Blood samples from the prospective study were shipped frozen or at room temperature prior to DNA extraction.

This clonotype was sampled from a man aged 50 to 59 who had recovered from COVID-19. Sample: PBMCs or T cells enriched from blood (not recorded which). The rearrangement combines TRBV5-1 with TRBJ1-2, with the D segment identity uncertain. The bases are TGCGCCAGCAGCTTGGCCGGTGGCTACACCTTC. It translates as CASSLAGGYTF.